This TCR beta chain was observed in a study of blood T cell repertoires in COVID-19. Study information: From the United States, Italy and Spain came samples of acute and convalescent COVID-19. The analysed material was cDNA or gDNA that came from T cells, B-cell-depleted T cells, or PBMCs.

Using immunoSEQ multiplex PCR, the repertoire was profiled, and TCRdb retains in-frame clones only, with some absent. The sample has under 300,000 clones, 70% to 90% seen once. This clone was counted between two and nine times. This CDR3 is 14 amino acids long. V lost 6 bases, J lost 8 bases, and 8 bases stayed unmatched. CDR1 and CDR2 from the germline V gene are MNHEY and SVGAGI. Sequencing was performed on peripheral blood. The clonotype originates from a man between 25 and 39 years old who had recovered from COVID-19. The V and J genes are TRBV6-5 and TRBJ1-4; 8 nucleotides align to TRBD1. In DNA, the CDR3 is TGTGCCAGCAGCAGGACAGGGCTGCGGGAAAAACTGTTTTTT. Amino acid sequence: CASSRTGLREKLFF.